A selection of T cell receptor beta chains follows, all from one sample in a study of T-cell reconstitution after alpha-beta-depleted transplantation in children. Using its own MiXCR run on the PCR reads, TCRdb lists one record per CDR3 protein. The data show approximately 510,000 distinct CDR3 sequences, around 16% seen once. Material: PBMCs from the stem cell graft donor, obtained from the stem cell graft. The source is a human donor who donated a stem cell graft to a child with acute lymphoblastic leukemia. The CDR3 runs from the conserved cysteine through the conserved F or W. D genes are given only for firm matches. The size entry is marked missing in some rows and otherwise reads once, few, many or a size class.

>TRBJ1-2|NA|few|TRBV7-9
TGTGCCAGCAGGGGGGAAGATATCACAACAGGAGACACCTTC
CASRGEDITTGDTF
>TRBJ2-1|TRBD2|few|TRBV19
TGTGCCAGTAGTCCCTCAGCGGGAAACGTAAATGAGCAGTTCTTC
CASSPSAGNVNEQFF
>TRBJ2-1|NA|few|TRBV19
TGTGCCAGTAGCCCTTCGGGTGAGCAGTTCTTC
CASSPSGEQFF
>TRBJ2-7|TRBD2|NA|TRBV29-1
TGCAGCGCAATAGCGGGAGGGCGCTACGAGCAGTACTTC
CSAIAGGRYEQYF
>TRBJ1-2|NA|NA|TRBV18
TGTGCCAGCTCTCCCGGACAGACCGCTAACTATGGCTACACCTTC
CASSPGQTANYGYTF
>TRBJ1-5|NA|NA|TRBV6-1
TGTGCCAGCAGGAGCGGGTACAGAAGTTGGGGCAATCAGCCCCAGCATTTT
CASRSGYRSWGNQPQHF
>TRBJ2-2|NA|NA|TRBV7-2
TGTGCCAGCAGCTTTCTAGTGGGAGGCCTTACGGGGGAGCTGTTTTTT
CASSFLVGGLTGELFF
>TRBJ2-3|NA|NA|TRBV7-2
TGTGCCAGCAGCTCCCGACTAGGCGGCATCGCAGATACGCAGTATTTT
CASSSRLGGIADTQYF
>TRBJ2-7|NA|NA|TRBV3-1
TGTGCCAGCAGCCAAGTGAGGATAGCGGACTCCTACGAGCAGTACTTC
CASSQVRIADSYEQYF
>TRBJ2-1|NA|few|TRBV6-2/TRBV6-3
TGTGCCAGCAGTTACCGGGCCAACTACAATGAGCAGTTCTTC
CASSYRANYNEQFF
>TRBJ2-7|TRBD1|NA|TRBV29-1
TGCAGCGCTGAAGGGACAGGGGCTCTCGGCGAGCAGTACTTC
CSAEGTGALGEQYF
>TRBJ1-5|TRBD1|NA|TRBV27
TGTGCCAGCAGTTTAGACCGACAGGGTCTATCACAGCCCCAGCATTTT
CASSLDRQGLSQPQHF
>TRBJ2-2|NA|few|TRBV5-5
TGTGCCAGCAGAAGGACGGCGAACACCGGGGAGCTGTTTTTT
CASRRTANTGELFF
>TRBJ2-7|NA|NA|TRBV5-1
TGCGCCAGCAGCTTGATTGTGCCTATTGGCGGGTACTCCTACGAGCAGTACTTC
CASSLIVPIGGYSYEQYF
>TRBJ2-7|NA|NA|TRBV6-5
TGTGCCAGCAGTAGGGACTCCTCACCTTCCTACGAGCAGTACTTC
CASSRDSSPSYEQYF
>TRBJ1-2|NA|few|TRBV5-6
TGTGCCAGCAGTCCCGGTTCCGATGGCTACACCTTC
CASSPGSDGYTF
>TRBJ2-7|NA|few|TRBV20-1
TGCAGTGCTGCGCAGGGACCTTACACCTACGAGCAGTACTTC
CSAAQGPYTYEQYF